This T cell receptor (beta chain) was retrieved from a study of T cell responses to AZD1222 COVID-19 vaccine. Germline values: CDR1 SGHNT, CDR2 YENEEA. The CDR3 consists of 11 residues. The ends were cut back, 3 bases at V and 5 bases at J, with 5 bases in the middle. There are a few counts of this clone. Produced via immunoSEQ multiplex PCR; TCRdb's table is partial and in-frame only. The data contain 100,000 or so clones, 70% to 90% of them singletons. Sequenced material: peripheral blood, taken on day 0 of AZD1222 vaccination. The TCR originated in an adult in good health. V usage is TRBV11-3 and J usage is TRBJ2-7; D is ambiguous. The CDR3 DNA reads TGTGCCAGCAGCTTCGGCAACGAGCAGTACTTC. Translated: CASSFGNEQYF.